This TCR beta chain is drawn from a study of OX40 agonist ivuxolimab in advanced cancers. Study information: Those treated in dose escalation had hepatocellular carcinoma, melanoma, renal cell cancer or head and neck cancer.

Clones were read by immunoSEQ multiplex PCR, and TCRdb kept only the in-frame ones, dropping some. The sample holds approximately 91,000 clones; 65% to 90% are singletons and the top ten take just under 2%. There are 15 residues in the CDR3. V shed 3 bases and J 4 bases; nucleotides not matched to a gene: 5. The germline gives CDR1 SGDLS, CDR2 YYNGEE. Study findings and constraints: CD4+ T cells averaged fewer expanded clones than CD8+ T cells. Some nonresponders additionally presented with little normalized T-cell clonal expansion.

Autoimmune disease history or systemic immunosuppression excluded patients. For this clone: The antigen remains unidentified.

Sample: CD4+ or CD8+ T cells sorted from blood, taken in a trial of the OX40 agonist ivuxolimab. The chain has TRBV9 and TRBJ2-2; 8 bases agree with TRBD1. This TCR was recovered from an adult with an advanced solid tumor such as melanoma, head and neck, liver or kidney cancer. CDR3 DNA: TGTGCCAGCAGCGACCTGACAGGGGTCACCGGGGAGCTGTTTTTT. Translation: CASSDLTGVTGELFF. The entire variable domain, with the rest obtained from reference TRBV9 and TRBJ2-2, is as follows: DSGVTQTPKHLITATGQRVTLRCSPRSGDLSVYWYQQSLDQGLQFLIQYYNGEERAKGNILERFSAQQFPDLHSELNLSSLELGDSALYFCASSDLTGVTGELFFGEGSRLTVL.